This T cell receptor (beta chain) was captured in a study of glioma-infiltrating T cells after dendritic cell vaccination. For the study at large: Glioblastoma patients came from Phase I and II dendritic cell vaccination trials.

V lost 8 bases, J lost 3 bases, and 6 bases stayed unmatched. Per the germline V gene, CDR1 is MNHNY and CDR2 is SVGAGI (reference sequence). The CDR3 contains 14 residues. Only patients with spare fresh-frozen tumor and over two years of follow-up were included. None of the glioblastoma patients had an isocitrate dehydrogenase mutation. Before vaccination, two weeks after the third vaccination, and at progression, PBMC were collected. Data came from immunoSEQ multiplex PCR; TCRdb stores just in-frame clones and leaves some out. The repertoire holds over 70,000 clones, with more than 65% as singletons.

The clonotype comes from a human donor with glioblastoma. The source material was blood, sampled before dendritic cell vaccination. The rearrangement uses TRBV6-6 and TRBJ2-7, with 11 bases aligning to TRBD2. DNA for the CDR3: TGTGCCAGCCGAGGGACTAGCGGAAACTACGAGCAGTACGTC. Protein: CASRGTSGNYEQYV.